The 24 T cell receptor beta chains listed next were all sequenced from one sample in a study of CD8+ T cells in alopecia areata. The treatment is: oral pan-JAK inhibitor, 5-10 mg twice daily. Reverse transcription of extracted RNA yielded cDNA, which provided the sequencing template. Clones were sequenced by immunoSEQ multiplex PCR, and TCRdb holds only the in-frame ones, with some missing. This table has fewer than 250,000 clones, 55% to 70% appearing once. The sample in question was CD4+ T cells sorted from blood, obtained at week 4, from a patient treated with tofacitinib. All receptors come from a human donor with alopecia areata.

This sequence joins TRBV11-2 and TRBJ2-3; 7 nucleotides match TRBD2. Unmatched junction bases numbered 14, after V lost 1 base and J lost 4 bases. Germline V gene sequence: CDR1 SGHAT, CDR2 FQNNGV. The CDR3 totals 18 residues. In DNA, the CDR3 is TGTGCCAGCAGCTTAGTATTGGCAGGACTAGGCCGACCAGATACGCAGTATTTT. This translates into CASSLVLAGLGRPDTQYF.

A few counts support this clone. The chain joins TRBV6-5 to TRBJ2-1, with D uncertain. In germline, CDR1 is MNHEY, CDR2 SVGAGI. V lost 1 base to trimming and J lost 4 bases, with 8 bases between them. The CDR3 is made up of 14 amino acids. CDR3 DNA sequence: TGTGCCAGCAGTTACTTTGGCGTATACAATGAGCAGTTCTTC. It yields the protein CASSYFGVYNEQFF.

This clone was recorded once. The chain is built from TRBV11-2 and TRBJ2-6, with a possible D match to TRBD2 (6 bases). Germline lookup yields CDR1 SGHAT and CDR2 FQNNGV. Trimming pared 4 bases from V and 0 bases from J, leaving 7 bases between. The length of the CDR3 is 15 residues. The CDR3 DNA is TGTGCCAGCAGCTACGGGGGCTCTGGGGCCAACGTCCTGACTTTC. Its translation is CASSYGGSGANVLTF.

CDR3 loop: CASSLDADTQYF. The CDR3 region has the DNA TGTGCCAGCAGCTTAGATGCGGATACGCAGTATTTT. This chain connects TRBV7-9 to TRBJ2-3; unclear D gene. With 1 base removed from V and 6 bases from J, the gap between germline ends came to 5 bases. Germline V gene sequence: CDR1 SEHNR, CDR2 FQNEAQ (reference sequence). The CDR3 loop spans 12 amino acids.

CDR3 in DNA: TGTGCCAGCAGGGCCGACAGGGTTGGTGAAAAACTGTTTTTT. Translating it yields CASRADRVGEKLFF. This chain joins TRBV2 and TRBJ1-4, with 7 bases lining up with TRBD1. The length of the CDR3 is 14 residues. Germline trimming cut 6 bases from V and 7 bases from J; bases unmatched to any gene: 8. CDR1 and CDR2 from the germline V gene are SNHLY and FYNNEI.

The gene calls are TRBV7-9 and TRBJ2-3, with unresolved D. Trimming took off 3 bases at V and 10 bases at J, with 17 bases between the two ends. This CDR3 region has 14 residues. Per the germline V gene, CDR1 is SEHNR and CDR2 is FQNEAQ (reference sequence). CDR3 protein: CASSFSLGLVAQYF. The CDR3 DNA is TGTGCCAGCAGCTTCAGCCTAGGATTAGTGGCGCAGTATTTT.

To note about this clone: Other DNA sequences from this sample encode an identical CDR3 as well. This chain connects TRBV29-1 to TRBJ1-5; no clear D gene. Per germline, CDR1 SQVTM and CDR2 ANQGSEA. The CDR3 is 13 residues long. V lost 6 bases and J 0 bases, leaving 9 bases between the germline ends. The CDR3 loop reads CSVGQNSNQPQHF. Written as DNA, the CDR3 is TGCAGCGTCGGGCAGAATAGCAATCAGCCCCAGCATTTT.

This clone has only one observation. The CDR3 reads CAWNLGKDQPQHF. The CDR3, as DNA: TGTGCCTGGAATCTGGGGAAGGATCAGCCCCAGCATTTT. This chain links TRBV30 with TRBJ1-5; the D is unclear. The CDR3 is 13 residues long. The V end lost 4 bases, the J end lost 5 bases, and 12 bases lay between the germline ends. Germline loops: CDR1 GTSNPN, CDR2 SVGIG (reference sequence).

The chain couples TRBV7-9 to TRBJ1-5; TRBD1 might be the D (5 bases). V lost 10 bases to trimming and J lost 0 bases, with 19 bases between them. The CDR3 contains 16 residues. Germline lookup yields CDR1 SEHNR and CDR2 FQNEAQ (reference sequence). CDR3 sequence reads: CATQQPREYSNQPQHF. The CDR3 coding sequence is TGTGCCACTCAACAACCCAGGGAGTATAGCAATCAGCCCCAGCATTTT.

The J gene is TRBJ2-7, the V gene TRBV7-9, with a weak D call TRBD2 (6 bases). Between the trimmed V and J ends, which lost 1 base and 2 bases, there was a span of 9 bases. The CDR3 contains 14 residues. Germline CDR1 is SEHNR and CDR2 is FQNEAQ (reference sequence). The CDR3 region has the DNA TGTGCCAGCAGCTTAGTTGCGGGACCCTACGAGCAGTACTTC. This sequence encodes CASSLVAGPYEQYF.

With respect to this clone: Other DNA sequences in this specimen translate into the identical CDR3. This sequence joins TRBV5-1 and TRBJ2-5; no clear D. The CDR3 is 13 residues long. Germline values: CDR1 SGHRS, CDR2 YFSETQ. V gave up 0 bases and J gave up 5 bases, with 8 bases separating them. The CDR3 sequence: CASSLGPEETQYF. The CDR3 nucleotides are TGCGCCAGCAGCTTGGGTCCGGAGGAGACCCAGTACTTC. The complete variable domain, with remaining parts taken from reference TRBV5-1 and TRBJ2-5, reads KAGVTQTPRYLIKTRGQQVTLSCSPISGHRSVSWYQQTPGQGLQFLFEYFSETQRNKGNFPGRFSGRQFSNSRSEMNVSTLELGDSALYLCASSLGPEETQYFGPGTRLLVL.

The chain employs TRBV6-5 and TRBJ1-2; D is unresolved. This CDR3 region has 13 residues. The V gene lost 6 bases and the J gene lost 2 bases, with 10 bases spanning the gap. Germline values: CDR1 MNHEY, CDR2 SVGAGI. The CDR3 DNA sequence: TGTGCCAGCAGAGAAGACACCAACTATGGCTACACCTTC. It specifies CASREDTNYGYTF.

This clone was found a few times. The chain couples TRBV28 to TRBJ1-5, with TRBD1 identical over 11 bases. Germline trimming cut 5 bases from V and 9 bases from J; bases unmatched to any gene: 6. The CDR3 sequence is 14 residues long. Germline V gene lookup returns CDR1 MDHEN and CDR2 SYDVKM. The CDR3 bases are TGTGCCAGCAGTCCCCGGACAGGGGGCCCGCCCCAGCATTTT. Translated: CASSPRTGGPPQHF.

The rearrangement joins TRBV7-8 to TRBJ2-7; the D is unclear. Trimming stripped 3 bases from V and 0 bases from J, with 18 bases between. The CDR3 consists of 17 residues. The germline V gene has CDR1 SGHVS and CDR2 FQNEAQ. The CDR3 reads CASSFPLQRPSSYEQYF. DNA for the CDR3: TGTGCCAGCAGCTTCCCGCTCCAACGGCCTTCCTCCTACGAGCAGTACTTC.

This clone was seen only a few times. V is TRBV29-1 and J is TRBJ1-1; D is uncertain. The V end was cut by 4 bases, the J end by 8 bases, with 17 bases between. This CDR3 comprises 13 residues. Per germline, CDR1 SQVTM and CDR2 ANQGSEA. The DNA of the CDR3 is TGCAGCGTTGCCCGACACGACGGCCCCGAAGCTTTCTTT. Encoded protein: CSVARHDGPEAFF.

This chain joins TRBV7-2 and TRBJ2-7; unclear D gene. The V end lost 7 bases, the J end lost 3 bases, and 16 bases lay between the germline ends. The CDR3 length is 14 residues. The V gene's germline CDR1 is SGHTA and CDR2 FQGNSA. The CDR3, as DNA: TGTGCCAGCACTCTAATCCCATCTCACTACGAGCAGTACTTC. It is translated as CASTLIPSHYEQYF. The full variable domain, with the rest looked up from reference TRBV7-2 and TRBJ2-7, is GAGVSQSPSNKVTEKGKDVELRCDPISGHTALYWYRQSLGQGLEFLIYFQGNSAPDKSGLPSDRFSAERTGGSVSTLTIQRTQQEDSAVYLCASTLIPSHYEQYFGPGTRLTVT.

CDR3 in DNA: TGTGCCAGCAGCCTTAAAGAGACCCAGTACTTC. Translation: CASSLKETQYF. This chain joins TRBV9 and TRBJ2-5; no reliable D call. The ends were cut back, 4 bases at V and 3 bases at J, with 4 bases in the middle. Germline CDR1 and CDR2: SGDLS and YYNGEE. The CDR3 covers 11 residues.

This clone was recorded a few times. The chain uses TRBV29-1 and TRBJ2-7; perhaps TRBD2 as D (5 bases). The CDR3 has 13 residues. Germline CDR1 and CDR2: SQVTM and ANQGSEA. With 4 bases removed from V and 2 bases from J, the gap between germline ends came to 12 bases. CDR3 DNA: TGCAGCGTTGTGGGAGCTCCTACCTACGAGCAGTACTTC. It specifies CSVVGAPTYEQYF.

V and J are TRBV7-2 and TRBJ1-5; possibly TRBD1 for D (5 bases). Germline loops: CDR1 SGHTA, CDR2 FQGNSA. V dropped 0 bases and J dropped 0 bases, with 12 bases sitting between them. The CDR3 has 17 residues. CDR3 amino acids: CASSLAFGAYSNQPQHF. CDR3 coding DNA: TGTGCCAGCAGCTTAGCTTTTGGGGCCTATAGCAATCAGCCCCAGCATTTT.

This clone has a count of ten or more. The rearrangement uses TRBV7-8 and TRBJ2-3; 11 bases line up with TRBD2. Germline V gives CDR1 SGHVS, CDR2 FQNEAQ. The V segment lost 6 bases and the J segment 6 bases; nucleotides outside the gene matches: 26. This CDR3 comprises 21 residues. The DNA of the CDR3 is TGTGCCAGCAGTCAACGTCCTTCCGGGCTAGCGGGAGGACGGAGAACCGATACGCAGTATTTT. It codes for CASSQRPSGLAGGRRTDTQYF.

The V and J genes are TRBV27 and TRBJ1-5; possible D gene TRBD1, 6 bases. Germline V lookup: CDR1 MNHEY, CDR2 SMNVEV (reference sequence). This CDR3 comprises 12 residues. V dropped 9 bases and J dropped 4 bases, with 10 bases sitting between them. CDR3 region: CASKTGNQPQHF. The CDR3, as DNA: TGTGCCAGTAAGACAGGTAATCAGCCCCAGCATTTT.

The chain is built from TRBV29-1 and TRBJ2-7; 8 bases agree with TRBD2. Germline trimming cut 5 bases from V and 1 base from J; bases unmatched to any gene: 7. In germline, CDR1 is SQVTM, CDR2 ANQGSEA. This CDR3 has 14 residues. Here the CDR3 DNA reads TGCAGCGTTCGGCTAGCGGGTCGTTCCTACGAGCAGTACTTC. Its protein product is CSVRLAGRSYEQYF.

CDR3 in DNA: TGCAGCGTTGAACTTTTAAAGGAGACCCAGTACTTC. Encoded protein: CSVELLKETQYF. The V call is TRBV29-1, the J call TRBJ2-5; D remains unclear. V was clipped by 2 bases and J by 5 bases, with 9 bases between them. Germline CDR1 is SQVTM and CDR2 is ANQGSEA. This CDR3 contains 12 residues.

This clone was seen a handful of times. V is TRBV10-3 and J is TRBJ1-1; a weak D match, TRBD1 (6 bases). Germline V gene data show CDR1 as ENHRY and CDR2 as SYGVKD. Trimming shortened V by 4 bases and J by 0 bases, and 18 bases separated the two germline ends. This CDR3 region has 17 residues. The CDR3 DNA is TGTGCCATCAGTGGCCCCCCCGGACAGTTCATGAACACTGAAGCTTTCTTT. Protein: CAISGPPGQFMNTEAFF.